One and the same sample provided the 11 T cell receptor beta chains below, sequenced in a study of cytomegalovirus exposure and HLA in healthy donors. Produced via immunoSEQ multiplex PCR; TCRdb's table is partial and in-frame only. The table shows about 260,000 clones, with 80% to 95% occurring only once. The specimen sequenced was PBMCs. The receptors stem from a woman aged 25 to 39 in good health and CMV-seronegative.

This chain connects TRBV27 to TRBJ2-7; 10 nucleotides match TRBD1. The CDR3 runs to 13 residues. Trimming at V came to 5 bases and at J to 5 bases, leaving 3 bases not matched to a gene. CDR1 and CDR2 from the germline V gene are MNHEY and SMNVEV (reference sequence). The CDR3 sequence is CASSRQGANEQYF. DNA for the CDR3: TGTGCCAGCAGTCGACAGGGGGCTAACGAGCAGTACTTC.

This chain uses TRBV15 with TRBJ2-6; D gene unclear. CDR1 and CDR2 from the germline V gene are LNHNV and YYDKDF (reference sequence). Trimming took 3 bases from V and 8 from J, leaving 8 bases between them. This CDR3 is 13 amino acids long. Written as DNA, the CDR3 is TGTGCCACCAGCAGGACCCCCTCCAACGTCCTGACTTTC. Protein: CATSRTPSNVLTF. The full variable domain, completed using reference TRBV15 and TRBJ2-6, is DAMVIQNPRYQVTQFGKPVTLSCSQTLNHNVMYWYQQKSSQAPKLLFHYYDKDFNNEADTPDNFQSRRPNTSFCFLDIRSPGLGDTAMYLCATSRTPSNVLTFGAGSRLTVL.

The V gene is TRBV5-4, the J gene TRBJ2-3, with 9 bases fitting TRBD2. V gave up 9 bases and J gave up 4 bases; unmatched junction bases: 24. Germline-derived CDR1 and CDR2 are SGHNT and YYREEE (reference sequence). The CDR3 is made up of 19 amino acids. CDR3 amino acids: CATLAGAKLSGSWADTQYF. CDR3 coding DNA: TGTGCCACCTTGGCAGGGGCGAAACTTAGCGGGAGTTGGGCAGATACGCAGTATTTT. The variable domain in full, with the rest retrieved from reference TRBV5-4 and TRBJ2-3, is ETGVTQSPTHLIKTRGQQVTLRCSSQSGHNTVSWYQQALGQGPQFIFQYYREEENGRGNFPPRFSGLQFPNYSSELNVNALELDDSALYLCATLAGAKLSGSWADTQYFGPGTRLTVL.

CDR3 protein: CASSPRTSGRKEQFF. In nucleotides, the CDR3 is TGTGCCAGCAGTCCAAGGACTAGCGGGAGGAAAGAGCAGTTCTTC. V and J are TRBV27 and TRBJ2-1; TRBD2 aligns across 14 bases. V shed 5 bases and J 10 bases; nucleotides not matched to a gene: 7. CDR1 is MNHEY and CDR2 is SMNVEV in the germline V gene (reference sequence). This CDR3 comprises 15 residues.

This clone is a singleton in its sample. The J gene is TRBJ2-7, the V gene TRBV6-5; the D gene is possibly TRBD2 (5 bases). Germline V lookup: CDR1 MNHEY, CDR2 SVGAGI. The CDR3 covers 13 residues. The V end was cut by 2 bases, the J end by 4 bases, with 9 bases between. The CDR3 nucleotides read TGTGCCAGCAGTTACCGGGGAGCTTACGAGCAGTACTTC. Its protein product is CASSYRGAYEQYF.

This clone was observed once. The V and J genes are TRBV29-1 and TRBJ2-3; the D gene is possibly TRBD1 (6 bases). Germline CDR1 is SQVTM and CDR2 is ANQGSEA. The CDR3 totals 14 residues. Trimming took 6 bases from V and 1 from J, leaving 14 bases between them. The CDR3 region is CSVTGTWGTDTQYF. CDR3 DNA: TGCAGCGTGACCGGGACATGGGGCACAGATACGCAGTATTTT.

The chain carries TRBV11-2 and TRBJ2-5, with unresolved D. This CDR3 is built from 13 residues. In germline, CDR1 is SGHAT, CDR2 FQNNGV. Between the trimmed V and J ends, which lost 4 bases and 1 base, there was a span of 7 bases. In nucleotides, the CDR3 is TGTGCCAGCAGCTCCCACGTCCAAGAGACCCAGTACTTC. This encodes CASSSHVQETQYF.

The CDR3 DNA is TGCAGCGTTGAGGTGGGACAGGGAGGCTACGAGCAGTACTTC. It codes for CSVEVGQGGYEQYF. V usage is TRBV29-1 and J usage is TRBJ2-7, with 9 bases identical to TRBD1. In germline, CDR1 is SQVTM, CDR2 ANQGSEA. This CDR3 has 14 amino acids. The V gene end was trimmed by 3 bases and the J gene end by 3 bases; junction bases not matched to a gene: 6.

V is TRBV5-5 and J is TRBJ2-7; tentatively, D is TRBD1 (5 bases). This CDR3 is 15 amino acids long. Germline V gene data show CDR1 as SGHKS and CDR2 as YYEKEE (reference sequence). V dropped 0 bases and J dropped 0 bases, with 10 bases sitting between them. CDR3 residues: CASSLGQLSSYEQYF. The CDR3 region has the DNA TGTGCCAGCAGCTTGGGACAGTTAAGCTCCTACGAGCAGTACTTC.

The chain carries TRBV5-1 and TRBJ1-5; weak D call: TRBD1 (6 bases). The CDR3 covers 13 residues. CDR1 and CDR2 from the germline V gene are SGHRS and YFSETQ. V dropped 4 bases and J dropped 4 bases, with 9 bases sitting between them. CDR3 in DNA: TGCGCCAGCAGCAGCGGACAGAATCAGCCCCAGCATTTT. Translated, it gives CASSSGQNQPQHF.

CDR3 DNA: TGCAGCGTTGTGGACAGGGGCGGGTACAATGAGCAGTTCTTC. Amino acids: CSVVDRGGYNEQFF. V and J are TRBV29-1 and TRBJ2-1; TRBD1 agrees at 9 bases. V lost 4 bases, J lost 4 bases, and 5 bases stayed unmatched. The CDR3 sequence is 14 residues long. Germline CDR1 and CDR2: SQVTM and ANQGSEA.